A single sample gave rise to the 2 T cell receptor beta chains below, sequenced in a study of T cells in Graves' hyperthyroidism and ophthalmopathy. Amplified regions were TCR beta CDR3 sequences from RNA transcripts. HTBI primers were employed in a first-round RT-PCR of the TCR CDR3. TCRdb reanalysed the multiplex PCR reads using MiXCR and keeps one entry per CDR3 protein. This sample has about 520,000 distinct CDR3 sequences; roughly a quarter occur once, and the top ten carry 11%. Input material: blood. Source of these receptors: a woman in her 30s with Graves' ophthalmopathy.

This clonotype was counted once. J is TRBJ2-5 and V is TRBV12-3 or TRBV12-4, with D unresolved. The CDR3 consists of 15 residues. Trimming cost V 4 bases and J 1 base, with 13 bases left between them. The DNA of the CDR3 is TGTGCCAGCAGTTCCAGCCGGCAGGCCCAAGAGACCCAGTACTTC. It specifies CASSSSRQAQETQYF.

There are many counts of this clonotype. The chain employs TRBV12-3 or TRBV12-4 and TRBJ2-7, with a weak D call TRBD1 (6 bases). The CDR3 length is 12 residues. V gave up 6 bases and J gave up 3 bases, with 9 bases separating them. This CDR3 is CASRSGVYEQYF. CDR3 DNA: TGTGCCAGCAGATCAGGGGTCTACGAGCAGTACTTC.